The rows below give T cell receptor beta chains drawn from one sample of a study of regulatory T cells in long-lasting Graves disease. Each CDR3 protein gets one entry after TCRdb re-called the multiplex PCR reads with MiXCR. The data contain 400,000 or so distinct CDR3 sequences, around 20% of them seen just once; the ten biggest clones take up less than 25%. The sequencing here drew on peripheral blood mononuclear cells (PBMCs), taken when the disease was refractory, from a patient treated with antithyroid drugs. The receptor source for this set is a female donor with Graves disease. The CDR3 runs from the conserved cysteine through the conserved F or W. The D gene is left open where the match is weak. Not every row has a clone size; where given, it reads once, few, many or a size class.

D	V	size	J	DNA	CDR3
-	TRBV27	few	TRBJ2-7	TGTGCCAGCAGTCGCGACAGCTTCGATAAGCAGTACTTC	CASSRDSFDKQYF
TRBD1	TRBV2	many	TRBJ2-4	TGTGCCAGCACCCTGGACAGGCTAGCCAAAAACATTCAGTACTTC	CASTLDRLAKNIQYF
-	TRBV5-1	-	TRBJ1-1	TGCGCCAGCAGCATCCAGGGACCAAACACTGAAGCTTTCTTT	CASSIQGPNTEAFF
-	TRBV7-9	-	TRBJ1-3	TGTGCCAGCAGCTTAGTTAGGGAGAGTCCTGGAAACACCATATATTTT	CASSLVRESPGNTIYF
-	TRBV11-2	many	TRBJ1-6	TGTGCCAGCAGCCCAACCGTCAGCTCCTATAATTCACCCCTCCACTTT	CASSPTVSSYNSPLHF
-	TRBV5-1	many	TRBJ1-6	TGCGCCAGCAGCGAAATGAGCAGGGGAGGGAGTTCACCCCTCCACTTT	CASSEMSRGGSSPLHF
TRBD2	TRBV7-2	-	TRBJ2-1	TGTGCCAGCAGCTTAGCAGGTAGCGGGAGCCACAATGAGCAGTTCTTC	CASSLAGSGSHNEQFF
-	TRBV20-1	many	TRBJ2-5	TGCAGTGCTTCCGGGACGGTACAAGAGACCCAGTACTTC	CSASGTVQETQYF
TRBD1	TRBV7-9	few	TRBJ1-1	TGTGCCAGCAGCCCACCATCGACTCTCGGACAGGGCCGCACTGAAGCTTTCTTT	CASSPPSTLGQGRTEAFF
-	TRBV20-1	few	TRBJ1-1	TGCAGTGCTATCTCTTTTAACGTGACATCGAACACTGAAGCTTTCTTT	CSAISFNVTSNTEAFF
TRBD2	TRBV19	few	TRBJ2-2	TGTGCCACAGCGGGACGGAGCACCGGGGAGCTGTTTTTT	CATAGRSTGELFF
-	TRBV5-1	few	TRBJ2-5	TGCGCCAGCAGCTTGGAGCCTCGCTTGGAGACCCAGTACTTC	CASSLEPRLETQYF
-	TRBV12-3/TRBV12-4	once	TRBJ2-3	TGTGCCAGCAGTGCCCTACTGGGGGGTACGCAGTATTTT	CASSALLGGTQYF
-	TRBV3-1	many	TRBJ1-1	TGTGCCAGCCTTCAGGAAGGGAACACTGAAGCTTTCTTT	CASLQEGNTEAFF
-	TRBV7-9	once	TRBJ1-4	TGTGCCAGCAGCCCCGACCGGGGGGCGGGCAATGAAAAACTGTTTTTT	CASSPDRGAGNEKLFF
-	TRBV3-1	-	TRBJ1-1	TGTGCCAGCAGCCAAGCGAGGGGGGTCACTGAAGCTTTCTTT	CASSQARGVTEAFF
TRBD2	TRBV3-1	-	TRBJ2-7	TGTGCCAGCAGCCAAGACTGGAGGACTAGCGGGAGAGGGTGCGAGCAGTACTTC	CASSQDWRTSGRGCEQYF
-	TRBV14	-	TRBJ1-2	TGTACCAGCAGCCCGAAACCCGGAATGGGCTACACCTTC	CTSSPKPGMGYTF
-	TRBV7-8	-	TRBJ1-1	TGTGCCAGCAGCCCCCTCGCCAGGGTCGGTGAAGCTTTCTTT	CASSPLARVGEAFF
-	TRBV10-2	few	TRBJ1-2	TGCGCCAGCAGTGAGTCGACGGTTTACTATGGCTACACCTTC	CASSESTVYYGYTF
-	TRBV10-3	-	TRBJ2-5	TGTGCCATCAGTGATCGGCGCTCACAAGAGACCCAGTACTTC	CAISDRRSQETQYF
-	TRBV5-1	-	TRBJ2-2	TGTGCCAGCAGTTTTGGGGGATCGAACACCGGGGAGCTGTTTTTT	CASSFGGSNTGELFF
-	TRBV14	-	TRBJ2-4	TGTGCCAGCAGCCACTCGGGCATTCAGTACTTC	CASSHSGIQYF
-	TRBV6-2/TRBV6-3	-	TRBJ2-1	TGTGCCAGCAGTAGGGACGGCAGGAATGAGCAGTTCTTC	CASSRDGRNEQFF
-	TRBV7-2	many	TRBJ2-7	TGTGCCAGCAGCTTAGTGGCGGGCCCCTACGAGCAGTACTTC	CASSLVAGPYEQYF
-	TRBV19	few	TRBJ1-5	TGTGCCAGTAGTGAGGAGAAGATCAATCAGCCCCAGCATTTT	CASSEEKINQPQHF
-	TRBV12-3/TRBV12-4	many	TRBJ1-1	TGTGCCAGCAGTTTAGTCATCACTGAAGCTTTCTTT	CASSLVITEAFF
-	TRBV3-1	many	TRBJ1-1	TGTGCCAGCAGCGAAACAGGTCCCGCACGGGCTTTCTTT	CASSETGPARAFF
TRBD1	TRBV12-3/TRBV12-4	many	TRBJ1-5	TGTGCCAGCAGCCTAATTAGGACAGGGGGCAATCAGCCCCAGCATTTT	CASSLIRTGGNQPQHF
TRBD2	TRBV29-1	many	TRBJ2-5	TGCAGCGTTGGGACTAGCGGGAGGGAAAAGACCCAGTACTTC	CSVGTSGREKTQYF
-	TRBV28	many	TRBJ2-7	TGTGCCAGCAGTTTACCTCTCGTTGGGACTCAGGCGGGGCACGAGCAGTACTTC	CASSLPLVGTQAGHEQYF
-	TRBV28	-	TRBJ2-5	TGTGCCAGCAGTTTTGTGGGGTTAAGGGAGACCCAGTACTTC	CASSFVGLRETQYF
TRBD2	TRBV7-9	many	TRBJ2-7	TGTGCCAGCAGCTTCAGTACTAGCGGGAGCCAGCAGTACTTC	CASSFSTSGSQQYF
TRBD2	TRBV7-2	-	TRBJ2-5	TGTGCCAGCAGCTTAGGTAGCGGGAGGGCCTGGTTTGAGACCCAGTACTTC	CASSLGSGRAWFETQYF
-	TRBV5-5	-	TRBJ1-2	TGTGCCAGCAGCTTGGCAGGGGAAGGCTACACCTTC	CASSLAGEGYTF
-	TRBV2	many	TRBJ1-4	TGTGCCAGCAATGGAGGTACAACTAATGAAAAACTGTTTTTT	CASNGGTTNEKLFF
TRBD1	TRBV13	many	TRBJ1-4	TGTGCCAGCAGCTACAGACAGGGGGGTGAAAAACTGTTTTTT	CASSYRQGGEKLFF
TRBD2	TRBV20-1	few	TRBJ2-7	TGCAGTGCTAGGGGCGGACTAGCGGGAACCTACGAGCAGTACTTC	CSARGGLAGTYEQYF
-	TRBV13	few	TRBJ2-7	TGTGCCAGCAGCTTAGGGGTGATGCAGTACTTC	CASSLGVMQYF
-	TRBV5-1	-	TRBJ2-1	TGCGCCAGCAGCTTCCACAGGAACAATGAGCAGTTCTTC	CASSFHRNNEQFF
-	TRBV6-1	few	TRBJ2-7	TGTGCCAGCACCACTCCGGTTACCTACGAGCAGTACTTC	CASTTPVTYEQYF
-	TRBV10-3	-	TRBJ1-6	TGTGCCATCAGTGGGCTCCAAAATTCACCCCTCCACTTT	CAISGLQNSPLHF
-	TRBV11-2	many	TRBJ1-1	TGTGCCATATTTCGGTTGGGGAACACTGAAGCTTTCTTT	CAIFRLGNTEAFF
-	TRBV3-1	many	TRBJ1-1	TGTGCCAGCAGCCAAGCGACAGGGAACACTGAAGCTTTCTTT	CASSQATGNTEAFF
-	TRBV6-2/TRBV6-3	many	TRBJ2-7	TGTGCCAGCAGGCTAGCACCTGCAAACTACGAGCAGTACTTC	CASRLAPANYEQYF